This T cell receptor beta chain was observed in a study of cytomegalovirus exposure and HLA in healthy donors. Overall study: The study's early data release held about 77 million unique TCRs from HLA-typed donors.

PCR was performed using 60 Vbeta and 13 Jbeta primers. The method was immunoSEQ multiplex PCR; TCRdb's version includes in-frame clones alone and lacks a portion of them. Found here are 75,000 to 100,000 clones, about four fifths of them singletons; the top ten hold about 5%. Donors consisted of healthy bone marrow donors. Study observations and caveats: Upon later analysis, TCR association rates were observed to vary by HLA locus, being highest for DRB1 and lowest for HLA-C.

This CDR3 is built from 14 residues. Germline V gene sequence: CDR1 SGHKS, CDR2 YYEKEE (reference sequence). V was cut by 4 bases and J by 3 bases, with 11 bases left in between. With respect to this clone: Its specificity is unknown.

Sequencing input: PBMCs. The origin of this receptor is a man aged 35 to 55 in good health and CMV-seropositive. The V gene is TRBV5-5, the J gene TRBJ2-1; D may be TRBD2 (5 bases). The CDR3 protein is CASSLRTLYNEQFF. For the CDR3, the DNA is TGTGCCAGCAGCCTTCGGACTCTCTACAATGAGCAGTTCTTC.